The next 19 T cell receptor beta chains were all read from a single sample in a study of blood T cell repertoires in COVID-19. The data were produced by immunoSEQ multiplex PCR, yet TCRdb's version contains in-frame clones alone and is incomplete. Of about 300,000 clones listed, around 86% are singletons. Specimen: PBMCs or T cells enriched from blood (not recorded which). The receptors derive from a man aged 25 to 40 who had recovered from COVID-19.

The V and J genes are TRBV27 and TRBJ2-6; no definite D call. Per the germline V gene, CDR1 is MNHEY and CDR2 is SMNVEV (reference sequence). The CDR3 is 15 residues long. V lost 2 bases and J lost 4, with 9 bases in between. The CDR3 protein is CASSLTGSGANVLTF. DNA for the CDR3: TGTGCCAGCAGTTTAACCGGGTCCGGGGCCAACGTCCTGACTTTC. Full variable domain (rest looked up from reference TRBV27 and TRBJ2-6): EAQVTQNPRYLITVTGKKLTVTCSQNMNHEYMSWYRQDPGLGLRQIYYSMNVEVTDKGDVPEGYKVSRKEKRNFPLILESPSPNQTSLYFCASSLTGSGANVLTFGAGSRLTVL.

CDR3 region: CASSHELAGGRIEQYF. The CDR3 DNA reads TGTGCCAGCAGCCATGAACTAGCGGGAGGGCGTATTGAGCAGTACTTC. The chain combines TRBV4-2 with TRBJ2-7; 13 nucleotides agree with TRBD2. Per germline, CDR1 LGHNA and CDR2 YNFKEQ. The CDR3 has 16 amino acids. V lost 3 bases and J lost 7; bases outside the gene matches: 9.

The CDR3 DNA reads TGTGCCGTCAGGGGCTCCTATAATTCACCCCTCCACTTT. It codes for CAVRGSYNSPLHF. The chain uses TRBV19 and TRBJ1-6, with D maybe TRBD1 (6 bases). The CDR3 has 13 residues. With 11 bases removed from V and 0 bases from J, the gap between germline ends came to 8 bases. Germline V gives CDR1 LNHDA, CDR2 SQIVND (reference sequence).

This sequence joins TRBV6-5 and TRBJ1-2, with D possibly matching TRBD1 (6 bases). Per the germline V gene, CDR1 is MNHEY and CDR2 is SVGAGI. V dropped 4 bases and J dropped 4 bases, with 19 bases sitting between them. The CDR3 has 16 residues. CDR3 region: CASSSRTVINLYGYTF. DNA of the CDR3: TGTGCCAGCAGTTCCCGGACAGTTATAAACCTCTATGGCTACACCTTC.

The CDR3 DNA sequence: TGTGCCAGCAGCCGAGGGAGCGTGGGGGCCAACGTCCTGACTTTC. Amino acid sequence: CASSRGSVGANVLTF. The chain joins TRBV7-9 to TRBJ2-6, with a tentative D call TRBD2 (5 bases). CDR3 size: 15 residues. The germline V gene encodes CDR1 SEHNR and CDR2 FQNEAQ (reference sequence). V lost 5 bases and J lost 4, with 12 bases in between.

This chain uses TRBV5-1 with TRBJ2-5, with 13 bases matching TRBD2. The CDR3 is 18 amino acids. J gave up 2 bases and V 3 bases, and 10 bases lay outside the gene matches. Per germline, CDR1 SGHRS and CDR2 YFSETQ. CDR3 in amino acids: CASSSGLAGLLPQETQYF. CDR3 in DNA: TGCGCCAGCAGCTCGGGACTAGCGGGACTCCTCCCTCAAGAGACCCAGTACTTC.

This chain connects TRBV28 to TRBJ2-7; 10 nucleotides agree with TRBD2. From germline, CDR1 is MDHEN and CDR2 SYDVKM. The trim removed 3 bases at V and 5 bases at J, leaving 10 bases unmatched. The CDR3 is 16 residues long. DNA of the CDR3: TGTGCCAGCAGTTTGGGGACTAGCGCCCTGAACGACGAGCAGTACTTC. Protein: CASSLGTSALNDEQYF.

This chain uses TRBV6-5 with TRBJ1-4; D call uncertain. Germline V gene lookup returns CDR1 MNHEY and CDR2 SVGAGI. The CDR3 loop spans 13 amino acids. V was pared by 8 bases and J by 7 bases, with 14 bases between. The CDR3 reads CASRGPFGEKLFF. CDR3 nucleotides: TGTGCCAGCCGCGGGCCCTTTGGTGAAAAACTGTTTTTT.

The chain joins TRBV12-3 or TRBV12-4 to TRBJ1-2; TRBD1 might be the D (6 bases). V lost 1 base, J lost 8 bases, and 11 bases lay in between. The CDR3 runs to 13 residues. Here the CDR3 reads CASSLEQGNGYTF. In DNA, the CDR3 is TGTGCCAGCAGTTTAGAACAGGGTAACGGCTACACCTTC.

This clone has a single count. CDR3 residues: CASSPRGGGQPQHF. CDR3 coding DNA: TGTGCCAGCAGTCCCCGGGGGGGAGGTCAGCCCCAGCATTTT. The chain is built from TRBV2 and TRBJ1-5; possibly TRBD1 for D (5 bases). The CDR3 sequence is 14 residues long. Germline V gene lookup returns CDR1 SNHLY and CDR2 FYNNEI. The V end was cut by 5 bases, the J end by 6 bases, with 14 bases between.

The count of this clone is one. The CDR3 region is CASSPGPSGRETQYF. In DNA, the CDR3 is TGTGCCAGCAGCCCCGGGCCTTCGGGGAGAGAGACCCAGTACTTC. The chain joins TRBV5-4 to TRBJ2-5, with a weak D call TRBD2 (5 bases). The CDR3 has 15 amino acids. V gave up 4 bases and J gave up 4 bases, with 17 bases separating them. In germline, CDR1 is SGHNT, CDR2 YYREEE (reference sequence).

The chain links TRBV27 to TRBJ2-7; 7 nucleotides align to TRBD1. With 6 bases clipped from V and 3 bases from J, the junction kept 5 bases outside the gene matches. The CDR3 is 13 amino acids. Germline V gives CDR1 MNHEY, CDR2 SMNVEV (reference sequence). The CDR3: CASSPTGFYEQYF. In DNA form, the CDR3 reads TGTGCCAGCAGCCCGACAGGGTTCTACGAGCAGTACTTC.

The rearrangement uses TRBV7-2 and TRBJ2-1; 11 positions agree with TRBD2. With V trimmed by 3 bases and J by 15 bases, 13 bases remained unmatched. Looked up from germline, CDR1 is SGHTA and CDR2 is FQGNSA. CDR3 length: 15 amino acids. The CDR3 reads CASSLGLADFEQWFF. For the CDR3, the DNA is TGTGCCAGCAGCTTGGGACTAGCGGATTTCGAGCAGTGGTTCTTC. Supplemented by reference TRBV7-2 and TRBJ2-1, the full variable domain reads GAGVSQSPSNKVTEKGKDVELRCDPISGHTALYWYRQSLGQGLEFLIYFQGNSAPDKSGLPSDRFSAERTGGSVSTLTIQRTQQEDSAVYLCASSLGLADFEQWFFGPGTRLTVL.

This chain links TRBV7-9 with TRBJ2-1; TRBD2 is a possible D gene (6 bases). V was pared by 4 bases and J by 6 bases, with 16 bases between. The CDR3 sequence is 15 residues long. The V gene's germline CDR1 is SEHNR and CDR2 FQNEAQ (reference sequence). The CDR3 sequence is CASSSLATGANEQFF. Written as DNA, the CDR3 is TGTGCCAGCAGCTCCCTAGCGACCGGGGCCAATGAGCAGTTCTTC.

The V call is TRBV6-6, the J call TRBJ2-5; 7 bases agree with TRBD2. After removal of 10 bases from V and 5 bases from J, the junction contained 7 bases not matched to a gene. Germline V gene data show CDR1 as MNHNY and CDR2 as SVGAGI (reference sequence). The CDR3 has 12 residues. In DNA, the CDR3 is TGTGCCACCCTGGGGGGGGGTGAGACCCAGTACTTC. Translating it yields CATLGGGETQYF.

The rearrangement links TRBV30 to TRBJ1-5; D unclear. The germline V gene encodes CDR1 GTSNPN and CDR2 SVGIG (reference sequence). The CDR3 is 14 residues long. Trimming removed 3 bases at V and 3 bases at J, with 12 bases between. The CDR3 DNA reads TGTGCCTGGAGCGACACAAACATCAATCAGCCCCAGCATTTT. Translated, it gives CAWSDTNINQPQHF.

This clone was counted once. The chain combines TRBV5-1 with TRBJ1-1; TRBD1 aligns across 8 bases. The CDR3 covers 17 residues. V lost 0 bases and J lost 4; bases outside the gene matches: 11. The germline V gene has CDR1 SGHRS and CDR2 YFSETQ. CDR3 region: CASSLGGAGGMGTEAFF. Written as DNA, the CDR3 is TGCGCCAGCAGCTTGGGCGGGGCAGGGGGCATGGGCACTGAAGCTTTCTTT.

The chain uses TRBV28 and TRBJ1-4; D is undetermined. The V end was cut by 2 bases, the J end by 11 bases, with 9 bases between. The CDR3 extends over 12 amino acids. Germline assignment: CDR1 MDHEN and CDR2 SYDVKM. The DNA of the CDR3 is TGTGCCAGCAGTTTAGAGCCGTGGAAACTGTTTTTT. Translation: CASSLEPWKLFF.

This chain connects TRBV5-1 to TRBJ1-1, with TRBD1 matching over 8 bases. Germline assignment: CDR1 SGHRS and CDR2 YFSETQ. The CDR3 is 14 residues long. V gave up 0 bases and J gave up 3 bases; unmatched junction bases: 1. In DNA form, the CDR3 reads TGCGCCAGCAGCTTGGGACAGGGGTACACTGAAGCTTTCTTT. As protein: CASSLGQGYTEAFF.